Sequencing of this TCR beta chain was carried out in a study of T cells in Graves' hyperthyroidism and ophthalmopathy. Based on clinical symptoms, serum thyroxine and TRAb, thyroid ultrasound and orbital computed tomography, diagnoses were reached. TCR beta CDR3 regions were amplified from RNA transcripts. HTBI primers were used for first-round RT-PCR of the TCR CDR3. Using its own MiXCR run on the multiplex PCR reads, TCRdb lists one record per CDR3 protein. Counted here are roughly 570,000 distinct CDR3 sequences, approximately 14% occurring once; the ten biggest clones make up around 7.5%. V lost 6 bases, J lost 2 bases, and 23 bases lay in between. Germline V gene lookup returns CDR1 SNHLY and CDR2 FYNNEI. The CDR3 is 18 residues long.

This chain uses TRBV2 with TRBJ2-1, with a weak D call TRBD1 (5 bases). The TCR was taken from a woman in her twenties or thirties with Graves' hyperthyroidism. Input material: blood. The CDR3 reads CASRDTWGRQGTYNEQFF. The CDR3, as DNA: TGTGCCAGCAGGGACACATGGGGCCGGCAAGGGACCTACAATGAGCAGTTCTTC. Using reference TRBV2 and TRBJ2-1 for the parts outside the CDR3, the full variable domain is EPEVTQTPSHQVTQMGQEVILRCVPISNHLYFYWYRQILGQKVEFLVSFYNNEISEKSEIFDDQFSVERPDGSNFTLKIRSTKLEDSAMYFCASRDTWGRQGTYNEQFFGPGTRLTVL.